This entry is about one T cell receptor beta chain. There is no known antigen for this receptor. Per-base qualities were not stored, and no clone one base away is much larger. This entry comes from a study of blood T cell repertoires in COVID-19 (TCRdb year 2020). Regarding the study in general: The collaborator samples originated in the United States, Italy and Spain and spanned the acute and convalescent phases of COVID-19. The repertoires were made available in a free public database intended to serve as a resource for research on the immune response to SARS-CoV-2. The prospective study material was composed of cDNA or gDNA derived from T cells, B-cell-depleted T cells, or PBMCs. Samples came from the ongoing ImmuneRACE study (first 160 participants) plus 1,254 subjects from 6 global collaborators. Nearly every sample came with metadata listing a de-identified subject ID, COVID-19 status, age in years and sex. The dataset comprised deeply sampled blood TCRbeta repertoires from subjects exposed to, actively infected with, or recovered from COVID-19. HLA class I and class II types, where available, came from metadata supplied by the sample provider rather than from assay-based typing. What the research found in general, with its limitations: The quantity of clinical and demographic metadata differed by source and by participant and was supplied without curation.

Participants in the prospective study were aged roughly 18 to 89 years, lived in under 30 United States geographic areas, and enrolled through a virtual design. To assign participants to cohorts, the prospective study relied on clinical history that participants themselves reported in a screening survey and a study questionnaire. For ImmuneRACE Cohort 3, a participant was defined as recovered based on two consecutive negative NP/OP PCR tests, clearance by a healthcare professional, or resolution of symptoms. Each participant in the prospective study had whole blood, serum and a nasopharyngeal or oropharyngeal swab collected by mobile phlebotomists. Prospective study participants could optionally give additional blood draws and questionnaires over an approximately two-month period. Prospective study blood samples were shipped either frozen or at room temperature before DNA extraction. TCRbeta CDR3 regions were amplified from genomic DNA by means of the immunoSEQ Assay, a bias-controlled multiplex PCR. In the source study's methods: Within the assay, amplification of reference gene primers was used to estimate how many nucleated cells each sample contained. To quantify the absolute abundance of each unique TCRbeta CDR3 rearrangement, sequence reads were collapsed and filtered. Productive Simpson clonality was computed per sample as the square root of Simpson's diversity index over productive rearrangements. TCRdb provides this immuneACCESS table in a form limited to in-frame rearrangements. Some clones are lacking; in checked studies, under half of them reflect an unresolved V gene, and why the rest are absent is not known. That table furnishes V, J and clone size, whereas the DNA furnished D and trimming. The sample has 400,000 to 500,000 clones on record, 70% to 90% of them singletons. The top ten hold approximately 1.8% of the sample.

CDR1 and CDR2 (MGHRA, YSYEKL) derive from the germline V gene. Trimming leaves V shorter by 3 bases and J shorter by 0 bases, with the junction holding 16 bases beyond the gene matches. Inclusive of the bounding cysteine and phenylalanine, the CDR3 is 22 residues long. Only the CDR3 DNA is retained, 66 bases long and in frame from the first base. The sequence derives from a woman between 35 and 50 years old who had recovered from COVID-19. The chain employs TRBV4-1 and TRBJ2-5; a stretch of 16 junction bases matches TRBD2. Sequencing was done on a sample of PBMCs or T cells enriched from blood (not recorded which). The DNA sequence follows: TGCGCCAGCAGCCAGAAACCACCGGGACTAGCGGGAGGGCGGAGCCACCAAGAGACCCAGTACTTC. Translated, this gives CASSQKPPGLAGGRSHQETQYF.